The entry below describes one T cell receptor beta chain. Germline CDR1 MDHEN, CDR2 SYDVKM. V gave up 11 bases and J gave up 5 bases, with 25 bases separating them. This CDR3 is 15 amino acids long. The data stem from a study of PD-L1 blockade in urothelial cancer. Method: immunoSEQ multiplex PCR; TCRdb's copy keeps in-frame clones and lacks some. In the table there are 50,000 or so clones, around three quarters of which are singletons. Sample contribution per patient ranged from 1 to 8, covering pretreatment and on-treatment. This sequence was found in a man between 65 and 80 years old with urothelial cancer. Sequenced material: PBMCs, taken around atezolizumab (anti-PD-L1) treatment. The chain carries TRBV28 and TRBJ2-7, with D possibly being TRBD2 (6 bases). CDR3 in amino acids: CAHGTGNALTHEQYF. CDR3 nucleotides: TGTGCCCACGGGACTGGGAATGCTCTGACCCACGAGCAGTACTTC.